This T cell receptor beta chain was identified during a study of regulatory T cells in long-lasting Graves disease. Findings and limits, study-wide: There was favoring of TRBV28, TRBJ1-2 and TRBJ2-5 in persistent disease.

Sample time point: newly diagnosed GD, antithyroid drugs for less than 3 months. Preparation of the TCR library used RNA extracted from PBMCs. CDR3 regions were amplified by Arm-PCR using iRepertoire HTBI primers to build TCR beta libraries. TCRdb re-called the multiplex PCR reads through MiXCR, storing one row per CDR3 protein. The table has some 400,000 distinct CDR3 sequences, approximately 15% seen once. The CDR3 runs to 16 residues. From germline, CDR1 is SEHNR and CDR2 FQNEAQ (reference sequence). Trimming took 6 bases from V and 5 from J; bases not matched to a gene: 12. This clonotype was seen many times. Its antigen is still unknown. The data were also submitted as part of a second study, on T cells in Graves' hyperthyroidism and ophthalmopathy. That source reports: Most clonotypes that expanded in the thyroid above 0.001 also showed up in blood.

This specimen was peripheral blood mononuclear cells (PBMCs), taken at new diagnosis, from a patient treated with antithyroid drugs. This sequence joins TRBV7-9 and TRBJ2-1, with 8 bases that match TRBD2. The sequence was collected from a woman aged 25 to 39 with Graves disease. CDR3 region: CASRRGGGLENNEQFF. CDR3 coding DNA: TGTGCCAGCAGGCGGGGAGGGGGACTAGAAAACAATGAGCAGTTCTTC.